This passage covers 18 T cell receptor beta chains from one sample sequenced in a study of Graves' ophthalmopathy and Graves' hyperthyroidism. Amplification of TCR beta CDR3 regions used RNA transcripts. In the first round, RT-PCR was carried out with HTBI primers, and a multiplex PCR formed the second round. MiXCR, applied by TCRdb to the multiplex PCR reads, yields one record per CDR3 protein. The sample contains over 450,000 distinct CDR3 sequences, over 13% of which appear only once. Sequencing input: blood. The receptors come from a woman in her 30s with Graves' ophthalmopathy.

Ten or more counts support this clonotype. This CDR3 is CATSEQYSNQPQHF. The CDR3, as DNA: TGTGCCACCAGTGAACAGTATAGCAATCAGCCCCAGCATTTT. The chain is built from TRBV24-1 and TRBJ1-5, with unresolved D. This CDR3 contains 14 residues. Trimming pared 4 bases from V and 0 bases from J, leaving 6 bases between. Germline V gives CDR1 KGHDR, CDR2 SFDVKD.

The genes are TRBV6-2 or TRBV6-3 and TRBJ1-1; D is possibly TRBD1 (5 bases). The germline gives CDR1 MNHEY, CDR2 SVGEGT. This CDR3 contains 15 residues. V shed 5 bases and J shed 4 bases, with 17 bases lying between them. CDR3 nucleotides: TGTGCCAGCAGTCCAGTCCGGAGGGACGTCACTGAAGCTTTCTTT. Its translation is CASSPVRRDVTEAFF.

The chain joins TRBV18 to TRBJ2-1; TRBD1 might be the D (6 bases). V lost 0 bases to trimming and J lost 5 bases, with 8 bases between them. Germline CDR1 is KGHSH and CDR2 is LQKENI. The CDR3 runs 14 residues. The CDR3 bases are TGTGCCAGCTCACCACCGCAGGGGAACAATGAGCAGTTCTTC. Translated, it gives CASSPPQGNNEQFF.

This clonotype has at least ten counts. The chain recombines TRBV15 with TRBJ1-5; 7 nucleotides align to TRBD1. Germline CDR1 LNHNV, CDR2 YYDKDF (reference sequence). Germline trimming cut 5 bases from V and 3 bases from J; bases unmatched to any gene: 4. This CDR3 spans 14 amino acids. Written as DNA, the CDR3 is TGTGCCACCAGCTTCAGGGGGTCCAATCAGCCCCAGCATTTT. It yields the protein CATSFRGSNQPQHF. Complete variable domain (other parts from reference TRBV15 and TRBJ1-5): DAMVIQNPRYQVTQFGKPVTLSCSQTLNHNVMYWYQQKSSQAPKLLFHYYDKDFNNEADTPDNFQSRRPNTSFCFLDIRSPGLGDTAMYLCATSFRGSNQPQHFGDGTRLSIL.

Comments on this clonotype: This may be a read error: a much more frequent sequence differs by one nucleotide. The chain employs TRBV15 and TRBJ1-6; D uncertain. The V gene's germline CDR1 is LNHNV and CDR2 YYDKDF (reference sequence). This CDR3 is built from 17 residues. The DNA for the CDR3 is TGTGCCACCAGCAGACCCCCGGGCAGCTCCTATAATTCACTCCTCCACTTT. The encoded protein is CATSRPPGSSYNSLLHF.

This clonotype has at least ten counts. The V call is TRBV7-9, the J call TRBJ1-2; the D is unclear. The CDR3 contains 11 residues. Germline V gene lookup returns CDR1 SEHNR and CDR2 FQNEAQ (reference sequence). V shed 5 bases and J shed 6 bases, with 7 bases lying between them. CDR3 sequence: CASSLNDGYTF. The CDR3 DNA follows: TGTGCCAGCAGCCTAAACGATGGCTACACCTTC.

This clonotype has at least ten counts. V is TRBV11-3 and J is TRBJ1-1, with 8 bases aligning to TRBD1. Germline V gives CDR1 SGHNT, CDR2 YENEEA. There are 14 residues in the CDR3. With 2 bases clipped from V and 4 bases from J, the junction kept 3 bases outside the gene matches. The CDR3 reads CASSLHRGSTEAFF. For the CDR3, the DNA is TGTGCCAGCAGCTTACACAGGGGGTCCACTGAAGCTTTCTTT. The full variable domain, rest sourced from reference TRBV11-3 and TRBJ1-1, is EAGVVQSPRYKIIEKKQPVAFWCNPISGHNTLYWYLQNLGQGPELLIRYENEEAVDDSQLPKDRFSAERLKGVDSTLKIQPAELGDSAVYLCASSLHRGSTEAFFGQGTRLTVV.

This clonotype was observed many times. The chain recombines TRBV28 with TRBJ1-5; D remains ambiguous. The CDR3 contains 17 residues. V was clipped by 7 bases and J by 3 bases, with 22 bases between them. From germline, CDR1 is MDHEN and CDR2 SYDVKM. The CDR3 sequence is CASTPRRLTRVNQPQHF. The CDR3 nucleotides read TGTGCCAGCACCCCCCGAAGGCTCACGAGGGTCAATCAGCCCCAGCATTTT.

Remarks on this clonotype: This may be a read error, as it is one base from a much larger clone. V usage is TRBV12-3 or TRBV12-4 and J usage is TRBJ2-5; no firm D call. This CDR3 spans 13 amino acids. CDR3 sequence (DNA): TGTGCCAGCATTCTCTCCGGGTCCGAGACCAAGTACTTC. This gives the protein CASILSGSETKYF.

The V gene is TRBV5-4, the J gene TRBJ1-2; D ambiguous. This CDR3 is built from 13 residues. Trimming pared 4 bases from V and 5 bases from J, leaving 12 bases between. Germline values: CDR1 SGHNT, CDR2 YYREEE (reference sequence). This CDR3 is CASSSAPLYGYTF. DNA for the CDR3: TGTGCCAGCAGCAGCGCCCCGCTTTATGGCTACACCTTC.

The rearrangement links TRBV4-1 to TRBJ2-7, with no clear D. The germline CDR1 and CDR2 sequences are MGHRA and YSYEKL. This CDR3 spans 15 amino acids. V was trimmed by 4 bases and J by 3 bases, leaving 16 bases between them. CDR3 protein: CASSPPWTEGYEQYF. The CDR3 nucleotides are TGCGCCAGCAGCCCACCCTGGACGGAAGGCTACGAGCAGTACTTC.

The CDR3 here is CASSLVGSAAFSGNTIYF. As DNA, the CDR3 is TGCGCCAGCAGCTTGGTGGGGTCGGCAGCCTTCTCTGGAAACACCATATATTTT. The V and J genes are TRBV5-1 and TRBJ1-3; D ambiguous. Germline CDR1 SGHRS, CDR2 YFSETQ. This CDR3 has 18 residues. Trimming shortened V by 0 bases and J by 0 bases, and 16 bases separated the two germline ends.

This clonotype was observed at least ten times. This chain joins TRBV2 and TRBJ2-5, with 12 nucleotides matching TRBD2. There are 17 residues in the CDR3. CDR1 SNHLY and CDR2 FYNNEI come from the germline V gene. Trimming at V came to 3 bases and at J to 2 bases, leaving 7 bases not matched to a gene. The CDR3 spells CASSDVRLAGGQETQYF. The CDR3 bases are TGTGCCAGCAGTGACGTTCGGCTAGCGGGAGGGCAAGAGACCCAGTACTTC.

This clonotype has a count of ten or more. The CDR3 sequence: CASSLAAAGDPYEQYF. In DNA form, the CDR3 reads TGTGCCAGCAGCTTAGCTGCAGCGGGTGACCCCTACGAGCAGTACTTC. The genes are TRBV11-1 and TRBJ2-7; D may be TRBD2 (6 bases). Trimming removed 0 bases at V and 2 bases at J, with 14 bases between. CDR1 and CDR2 (germline): SGHAT, FQDESV (reference sequence). CDR3 length: 16 amino acids.

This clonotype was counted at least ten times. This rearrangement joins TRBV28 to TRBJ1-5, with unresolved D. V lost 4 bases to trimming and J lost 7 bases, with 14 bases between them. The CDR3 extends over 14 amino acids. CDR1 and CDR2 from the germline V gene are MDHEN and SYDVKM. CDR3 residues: CASSSQTVSQPQHF. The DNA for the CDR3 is TGTGCCAGCAGTTCCCAGACCGTATCCCAGCCCCAGCATTTT.

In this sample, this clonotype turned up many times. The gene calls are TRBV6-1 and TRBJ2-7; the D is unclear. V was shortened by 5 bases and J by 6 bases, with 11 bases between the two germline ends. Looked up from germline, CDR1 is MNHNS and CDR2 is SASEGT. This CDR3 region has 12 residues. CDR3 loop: CASSTVIAEQYF. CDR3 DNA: TGTGCCAGCAGTACGGTGATTGCCGAGCAGTACTTC.

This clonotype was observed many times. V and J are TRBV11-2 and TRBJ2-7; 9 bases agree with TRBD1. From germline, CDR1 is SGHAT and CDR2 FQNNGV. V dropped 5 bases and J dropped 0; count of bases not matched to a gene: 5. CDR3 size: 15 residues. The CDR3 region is CASSRGQGSSYEQYF. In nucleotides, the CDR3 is TGTGCCAGCAGCCGCGGACAGGGGAGCTCCTACGAGCAGTACTTC.

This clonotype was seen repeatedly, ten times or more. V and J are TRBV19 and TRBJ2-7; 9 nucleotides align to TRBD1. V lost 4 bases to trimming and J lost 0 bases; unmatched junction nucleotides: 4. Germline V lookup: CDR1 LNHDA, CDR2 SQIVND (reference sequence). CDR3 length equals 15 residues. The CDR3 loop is CASSTPGQGSYEQYF. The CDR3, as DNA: TGTGCCAGTAGTACGCCGGGACAGGGCTCCTACGAGCAGTACTTC.